This T cell receptor beta chain was sequenced for a study of identical twins. It was template switching that added a universal primer site, and there were unique molecular identifiers on the cDNA. TCRdb itself ran the 5' RACE reads through MiXCR, one entry per CDR3 protein. The sample contains approximately 1.8 million distinct CDR3 sequences, roughly 35% of which appear only once. Study-level findings and limits: Low generation probability was overrepresented in out-of-frame alpha sequences shared by twins.

Trimming took 1 base from V and 5 from J, leaving 8 bases between them. CDR3 length equals 14 residues. The germline V gene encodes CDR1 KGHDR and CDR2 SFDVKD. Comment on this clonotype: Its matching antigen is unknown.

Material for sequencing was cord blood. The source is a newborn girl in good health. The V and J genes are TRBV24-1 and TRBJ2-1; possibly TRBD2 for D (5 bases). CDR3 sequence (DNA): TGTGCCACCAGTGATTTAGGGAGACACAATGAGCAGTTCTTC. This encodes CATSDLGRHNEQFF.